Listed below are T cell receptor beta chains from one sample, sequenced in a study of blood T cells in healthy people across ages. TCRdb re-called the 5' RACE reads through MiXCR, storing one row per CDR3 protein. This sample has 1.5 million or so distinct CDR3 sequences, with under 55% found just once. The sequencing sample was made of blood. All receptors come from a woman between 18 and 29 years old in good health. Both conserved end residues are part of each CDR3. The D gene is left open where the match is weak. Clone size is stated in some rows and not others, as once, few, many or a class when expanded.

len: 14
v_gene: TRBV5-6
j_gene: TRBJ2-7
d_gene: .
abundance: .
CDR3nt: TGTGCCAGCAGCAAAGCACACCAAAGAAACGAGCAGTACTTC
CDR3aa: CASSKAHQRNEQYF

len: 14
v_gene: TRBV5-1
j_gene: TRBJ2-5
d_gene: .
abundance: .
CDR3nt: TGCGCCAGCAGCTTGGACGGGCTTGGAGAGACCCAGTACTTC
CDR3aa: CASSLDGLGETQYF

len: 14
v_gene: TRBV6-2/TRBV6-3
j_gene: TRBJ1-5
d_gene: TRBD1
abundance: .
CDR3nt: TGTGCCAGCCACAGACAGGGGAACAATCAGCCCCAGCATTTT
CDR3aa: CASHRQGNNQPQHF

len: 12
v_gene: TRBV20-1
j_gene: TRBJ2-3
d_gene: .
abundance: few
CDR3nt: TGCAGTGCTAACCCCCGCACAGATACGCAGTATTTT
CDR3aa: CSANPRTDTQYF

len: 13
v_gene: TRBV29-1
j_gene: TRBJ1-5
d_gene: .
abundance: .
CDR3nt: TGCAGCGTTGAGGAGGGGGTGGATCAGCCCCAGCATTTT
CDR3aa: CSVEEGVDQPQHF

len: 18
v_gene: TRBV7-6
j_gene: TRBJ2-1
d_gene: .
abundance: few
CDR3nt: TGTGCCAGCAGCTTAGGGTACTTTTCTCCGAGCTCCTACAATGAGCAGTTCTTC
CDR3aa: CASSLGYFSPSSYNEQFF

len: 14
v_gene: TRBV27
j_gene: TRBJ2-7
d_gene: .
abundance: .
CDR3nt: TGTGCCAGCAGCCCGGCGACCCTTTACAATGAGCAGTACTTC
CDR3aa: CASSPATLYNEQYF

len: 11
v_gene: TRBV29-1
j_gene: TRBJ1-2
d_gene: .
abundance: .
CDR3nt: TGCAGCGTTGAATCGGTCTATGGCTACACCTTC
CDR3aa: CSVESVYGYTF

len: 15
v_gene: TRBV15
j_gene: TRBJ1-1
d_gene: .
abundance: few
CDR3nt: TGTGCCACGGCGCGCCCGGAATTCATGAACACTGAAGCTTTCTTT
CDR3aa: CATARPEFMNTEAFF

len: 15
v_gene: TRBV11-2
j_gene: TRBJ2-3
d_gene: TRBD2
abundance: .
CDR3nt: TGTGCCAGCAGCTTGGTAGCGGGCCTAACAGATACGCAGTATTTT
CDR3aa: CASSLVAGLTDTQYF

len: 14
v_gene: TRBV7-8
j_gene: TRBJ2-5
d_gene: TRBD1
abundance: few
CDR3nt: TGTGCCAGCAGACCCGGGACAGAGGAAGAGACCCAGTACTTC
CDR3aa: CASRPGTEEETQYF

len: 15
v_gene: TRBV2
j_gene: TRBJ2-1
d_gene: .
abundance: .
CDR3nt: TGTGCCAGCAGGAAGGACACTGGAGATTACAATGAGCAGTTCTTC
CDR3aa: CASRKDTGDYNEQFF

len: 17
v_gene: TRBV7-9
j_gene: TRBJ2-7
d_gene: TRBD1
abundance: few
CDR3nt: TGTGCCAGCAGCTTAGTACCTGGACAGGGGAAGGATTACGAGCAGTACTTC
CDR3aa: CASSLVPGQGKDYEQYF

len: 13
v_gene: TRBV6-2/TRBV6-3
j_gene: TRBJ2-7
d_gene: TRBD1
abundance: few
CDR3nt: TGTGCCAGCACCAGGACAGGAATCTACGAGCAGTACTTC
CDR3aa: CASTRTGIYEQYF

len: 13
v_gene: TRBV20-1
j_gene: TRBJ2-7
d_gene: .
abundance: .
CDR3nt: TGCAGTGCTAGAGACCCAGGGGCCTACGAGCAGTACTTC
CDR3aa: CSARDPGAYEQYF

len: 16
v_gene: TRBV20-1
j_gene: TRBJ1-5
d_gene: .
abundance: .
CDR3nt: TGCAGTGCTCCTCGGACAAGTACAGGTAGCAATCAGCCCCAGCATTTT
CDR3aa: CSAPRTSTGSNQPQHF

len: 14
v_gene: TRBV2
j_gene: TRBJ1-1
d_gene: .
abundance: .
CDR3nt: TGTGCCAGCATAGGGGGTCGGGGGGGGACTGAAGCTTTCTTT
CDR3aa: CASIGGRGGTEAFF

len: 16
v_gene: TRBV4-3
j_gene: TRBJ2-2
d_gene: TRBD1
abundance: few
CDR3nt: TGCGCCAGCAGCCAAGCAGGGGGCCGTCGGACCGGGGAGCTGTTTTTT
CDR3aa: CASSQAGGRRTGELFF

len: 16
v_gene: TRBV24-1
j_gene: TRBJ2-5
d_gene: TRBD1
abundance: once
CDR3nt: TGTGCCACCAGTGACCCAGGGACAGCACCTCAAGAGACCCAGTACTTC
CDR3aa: CATSDPGTAPQETQYF

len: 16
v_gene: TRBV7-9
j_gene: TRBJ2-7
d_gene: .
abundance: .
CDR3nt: TGTGCCAGCAGCCCGGGCTGGACAACCAACTCCTACGAGCAGTACTTC
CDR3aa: CASSPGWTTNSYEQYF

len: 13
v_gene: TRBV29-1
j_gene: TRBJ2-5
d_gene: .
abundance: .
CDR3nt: TGCAGCGCTGCTGGACAGTTTCAAGAGACCCAGTACTTC
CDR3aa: CSAAGQFQETQYF

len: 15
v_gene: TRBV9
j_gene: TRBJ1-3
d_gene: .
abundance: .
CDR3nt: TGTGCCAGCAGAGCCACAGGGTCCACTGGAAACACCATATATTTT
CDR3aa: CASRATGSTGNTIYF

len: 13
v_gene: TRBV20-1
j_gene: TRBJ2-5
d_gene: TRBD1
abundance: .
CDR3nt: TGCAGTGCGCGGACAGGGGGCTACAATGAGCAGTACTTC
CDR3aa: CSARTGGYNEQYF

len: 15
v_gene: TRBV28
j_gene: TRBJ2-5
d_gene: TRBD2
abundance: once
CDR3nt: TGTGCCAGCAGTACGATTGGTAGCGGGAGAGATGAGCAGTACTTC
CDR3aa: CASSTIGSGRDEQYF

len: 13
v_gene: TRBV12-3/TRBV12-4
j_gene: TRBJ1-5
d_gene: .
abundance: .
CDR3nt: TGTGCCAGCAGGGGGGCCTGGGAGCAGCCCCAGCATTTT
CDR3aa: CASRGAWEQPQHF

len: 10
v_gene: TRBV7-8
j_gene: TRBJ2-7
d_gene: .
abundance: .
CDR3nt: TGTGCCACAGGGATAGGCGAGCAGTACTTC
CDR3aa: CATGIGEQYF

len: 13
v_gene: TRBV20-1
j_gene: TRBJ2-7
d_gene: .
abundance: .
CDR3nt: TGCAGTGCTAGTGCCTGGTCCAACTACGAGCAGTACTTC
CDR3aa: CSASAWSNYEQYF

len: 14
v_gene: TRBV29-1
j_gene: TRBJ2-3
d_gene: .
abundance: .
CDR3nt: TGCAGCGTTGGACGCTCCGTTAACACAGATACGCAGTATTTT
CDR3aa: CSVGRSVNTDTQYF

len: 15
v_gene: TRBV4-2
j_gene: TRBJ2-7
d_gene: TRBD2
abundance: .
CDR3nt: TGTGCCAGCAGCCAAGTTAGCGGGAGTCGCAATGAGCAGTACTTC
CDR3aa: CASSQVSGSRNEQYF

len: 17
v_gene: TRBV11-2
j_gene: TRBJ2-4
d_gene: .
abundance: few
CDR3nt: TGTGCCAGCAGCTACGCCTTGAAGCCGGGTCCCAAAAACATTCAGTACTTC
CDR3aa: CASSYALKPGPKNIQYF